These T cell receptor beta chains were read from a single sample in a study of blood T cells in healthy people across ages. MiXCR, run by TCRdb on the 5' RACE reads, gives a single entry per CDR3 protein. The sample shows about 1.6 million distinct CDR3 sequences, about 32% of them seen only once. Sequences were obtained from blood. These TCRs come from a woman in her twenties or thirties in good health. Both conserved end residues are part of each CDR3. A D gene is named only where the DNA matches it firmly. Clone size is not always given. Where it is, it says once, few, many or a class for expanded clones.

d_call clone_size j_call v_call cdr3_aa cdr3_nt
NA NA TRBJ1-5 TRBV30 CAWSVLGDQPQHF TGTGCCTGGAGTGTACTAGGGGATCAGCCCCAGCATTTT
TRBD2 few TRBJ2-5 TRBV11-2 CASSRRGGRYQETQYF TGTGCCAGCAGCCGCCGGGGAGGGAGGTACCAAGAGACCCAGTACTTC
TRBD2 NA TRBJ2-7 TRBV20-1 CSAPAGVSYEQYF TGCAGTGCTCCAGCGGGAGTTTCCTACGAGCAGTACTTC
TRBD1 NA TRBJ1-2 TRBV11-2 CASSLATGAGNYGYTF TGTGCCAGCAGCTTAGCTACAGGGGCCGGCAACTATGGCTACACCTTC
NA few TRBJ2-7 TRBV7-9 CASSFSVAGRYEQYF TGTGCCAGCAGCTTCTCCGTGGCAGGGAGGTACGAGCAGTACTTC
NA NA TRBJ1-1 TRBV4-1 CASSQDGGRGEAFF TGCGCCAGCAGCCAAGATGGGGGGCGTGGGGAAGCTTTCTTT
TRBD2 NA TRBJ2-1 TRBV24-1 CATSGTSGRGSSYNEQFF TGTGCCACCAGTGGGACTAGCGGGAGGGGTAGCTCCTACAATGAGCAGTTCTTC
TRBD2 few TRBJ2-3 TRBV20-1 CSASDRASGLQSTDTQYF TGCAGTGCCTCTGATAGGGCTAGCGGGTTACAGAGCACAGATACGCAGTATTTT
NA NA TRBJ1-3 TRBV6-2/TRBV6-3 CASNSPTSGNTIYF TGTGCCAGCAATAGCCCAACGAGTGGAAACACCATATATTTT
NA NA TRBJ2-1 TRBV7-2 CAGSPHGSQANEQFF TGTGCCGGCAGCCCCCATGGATCCCAAGCGAATGAGCAGTTCTTC
TRBD2 NA TRBJ2-1 TRBV29-1 CSVVPGLADEQFF TGCAGCGTAGTCCCGGGACTAGCTGATGAGCAGTTCTTC
TRBD1 NA TRBJ1-2 TRBV4-2 CASSQDLVQGADGYTF TGTGCCAGCAGCCAAGATTTGGTACAGGGGGCTGATGGCTACACCTTC
NA many TRBJ2-5 TRBV7-9 CASSFLWGRQYF TGTGCCAGCAGCTTCCTGTGGGGGAGGCAGTACTTC
TRBD1 many TRBJ2-1 TRBV5-1 CASSLGDRDSNEQFF TGTGCCAGCAGCTTAGGGGACAGGGATTCCAATGAGCAGTTCTTC
NA few TRBJ1-2 TRBV6-5 CASSYSDPFSQLGYGYTF TGTGCCAGCAGTTACTCGGACCCCTTCTCCCAGCTAGGCTATGGCTACACCTTC
TRBD2 NA TRBJ2-1 TRBV3-1 CASSFLAGGENGQFF TGTGCCAGCAGCTTCCTAGCGGGAGGCGAGAATGGGCAGTTCTTC
NA NA TRBJ2-3 TRBV5-1 CATRRETDTQYF TGCGCCACCAGACGAGAAACAGATACGCAGTATTTT
NA NA TRBJ1-2 TRBV27 CASSGYKGPNYGYTF TGTGCCAGCAGTGGCTACAAGGGACCTAACTATGGCTACACCTTC
NA few TRBJ1-1 TRBV6-6 CASSLSVDPEAFF TGTGCCAGCAGCCTTAGTGTGGACCCCGAAGCTTTCTTT
NA NA TRBJ1-1 TRBV20-1 CSATPPGRGRNTEAFF TGCAGTGCTACGCCTCCGGGACGGGGACGGAACACTGAAGCTTTCTTT
NA NA TRBJ2-1 TRBV3-1 CASSPGDGYNEQFF TGTGCCAGCAGCCCAGGGGACGGCTACAATGAGCAGTTCTTC
NA NA TRBJ2-3 TRBV29-1 CSVDGWWHRGTDTQYF TGCAGCGTTGATGGTTGGTGGCACCGAGGAACAGATACGCAGTATTTT
TRBD1 few TRBJ1-1 TRBV27 CASSLGTGLVNTEAFF TGTGCCAGCAGTCTTGGGACAGGGTTGGTGAACACTGAAGCTTTCTTT
NA many TRBJ1-1 TRBV5-5 CASSLSTGSNTEAFF TGTGCCAGCAGCTTGAGTACAGGGTCGAACACTGAAGCTTTCTTT
NA NA TRBJ2-1 TRBV18 CASSPVGDNYNEQFF TGTGCCAGCTCACCCGTGGGGGACAACTACAATGAGCAGTTCTTC
NA NA TRBJ1-5 TRBV9 CASSPAGMGQPQHF TGTGCCAGCAGCCCAGCGGGGATGGGCCAGCCCCAGCATTTT
NA once TRBJ2-7 TRBV12-5 CASGTGESLREQYF TGTGCTAGTGGCACAGGAGAATCTCTACGGGAGCAGTACTTC
TRBD1 few TRBJ2-5 TRBV7-3 CASSRDRSQETQYF TGTGCCAGCAGCCGGGACAGGAGCCAAGAGACCCAGTACTTC
NA NA TRBJ1-1 TRBV12-5 CASGLNKDGFF TGTGCTAGTGGTTTGAACAAGGATGGTTTCTTT
NA few TRBJ2-1 TRBV20-1 CSAQPGWGEQFF TGCAGTGCCCAACCTGGGTGGGGTGAGCAGTTCTTC
NA NA TRBJ2-3 TRBV3-1 CASSQARDGFTDTQYF TGTGCCAGCAGCCAAGCCCGGGACGGCTTCACAGATACGCAGTATTTT
TRBD1 few TRBJ2-2 TRBV20-1 CSAPGQGNTGELFF TGCAGTGCTCCGGGACAGGGAAACACCGGGGAGCTGTTTTTT
TRBD1 NA TRBJ1-1 TRBV7-9 CASSLGGTAWTTLEAFF TGTGCCAGCAGCTTAGGCGGGACAGCCTGGACGACCCTTGAAGCTTTCTTT
TRBD1 many TRBJ2-7 TRBV12-3/TRBV12-4 CASRSGTGNYEQYF TGTGCCAGCAGGTCAGGGACAGGAAACTACGAGCAGTACTTC
NA NA TRBJ2-5 TRBV9 CASSVTWDLQETQYF TGTGCCAGCAGCGTCACTTGGGACTTACAAGAGACCCAGTACTTC
NA NA TRBJ1-6 TRBV5-1 CASSLEAANSPLHF TGCGCCAGCAGCTTGGAGGCAGCCAATTCACCCCTCCACTTT
NA once TRBJ2-7 TRBV5-1 CASSSGTQVYEQYF TGCGCCAGCAGTTCCGGGACACAAGTCTACGAGCAGTACTTC
NA few TRBJ2-7 TRBV28 CASSTRHTWYEQYF TGTGCCAGCAGTACTCGACACACTTGGTACGAGCAGTACTTC
NA NA TRBJ2-5 TRBV29-1 CIVLGVGETQYF TGCATCGTTTTAGGGGTCGGAGAGACCCAGTACTTC
TRBD2 few TRBJ2-1 TRBV9 CASSLRTSVEQFF TGTGCCAGCAGCCTCCGGACTAGCGTTGAGCAGTTCTTC
NA many TRBJ2-3 TRBV12-3/TRBV12-4 CASSTGGSTDTQYF TGTGCCAGCTCGACCGGGGGAAGTACCGATACGCAGTATTTT
TRBD1 few TRBJ2-1 TRBV24-1 CATSGQGAPNEQFF TGTGCCACCAGTGGACAGGGGGCGCCTAATGAGCAGTTCTTC
TRBD2 NA TRBJ2-3 TRBV20-1 CSAPELERGNTDTQYF TGCAGTGCCCCCGAGCTTGAGCGGGGTAATACAGATACGCAGTATTTT
TRBD1 few TRBJ2-4 TRBV6-1 CASVMGQGAQEQYF TGTGCCAGTGTAATGGGACAGGGGGCTCAAGAGCAGTACTTC
NA NA TRBJ1-6 TRBV9 CASSGHDGVSSPLHF TGTGCCAGCAGCGGACATGATGGGGTTAGTTCACCCCTCCACTTT
NA few TRBJ2-7 TRBV18 CASSPPSVPYEQYF TGTGCCAGCTCGCCGCCTAGCGTGCCCTACGAGCAGTACTTC
NA NA TRBJ1-2 TRBV6-2/TRBV6-3 CASSYSMGGYTF TGTGCCAGCAGTTACTCGATGGGGGGCTACACCTTC